The rows below give T cell receptor beta chains drawn from one sample of a study of breast tumors, draining lymph nodes, adjacent tissues. MiXCR, applied by TCRdb to the multiplex PCR reads, yields one record per CDR3 protein. The sample has fewer than 300,000 distinct CDR3 sequences; approximately 29% are singletons. The sequenced sample was axillary lymph node tissue. These TCRs come from a female donor with breast cancer. Some clones in this sample may be carry-over from other donors' samples. Each CDR3 is given with its conserved first and last residue. Fields, in order: V gene, clone size, CDR3 protein. The size entry is marked missing in some rows and otherwise reads once, few, many or a size class.

TRBV7-2	many	CASRRGGDTQYF
TRBV4-3	many	CASSRQGQGGDTQYF
TRBV5-8	many	CASSTARTDTQYF
TRBV2	-	CASSSGQGSSGYTF
TRBV9	many	CASSVVGREGLRYF
TRBV7-8	-	CASSHLAELLQGLDSSNQPQHF
TRBV9	-	CASSGSGTSGDSAANALTF
TRBV6-5	-	CASSYGQRYNSPLHF
TRBV6-5	many	CASSRNRGGYTF
TRBV6-4	many	CASSPALGESGYTF
TRBV19	-	CASGLTGLGTEAFF
TRBV5-1	-	CASSFYICSARDLGGTQYF
TRBV10-3	-	CAISIGTSDEQFF
TRBV7-6	many	CASSRQPHYGYTF
TRBV28	-	CASIRSGSPGELFF
TRBV6-4	many	CASSDGRSYQETQYF
TRBV20-1	many	CSASGPSPEQYF
TRBV4-1	many	CASSQTEGRDTQYF
TRBV12-3/TRBV12-4	many	CASSLADTDTQYF
TRBV12-5	many	CASGFVRGLAGEGSNEQFF
TRBV11-2	-	CASSPSNIGELFF
TRBV24-1	many	CATSDGTSGRSYEQYF
TRBV3-1	-	CASSVAWLDNSGANTGELFF
TRBV6-1	many	CASTPIGQSTDTQYF
TRBV20-1	once	CSTKGGPGGNYGYTF
TRBV5-1	-	CASSSTEDSSYSPLHF
TRBV24-1	many	CAREGANSYEQYF
TRBV24-1	many	CATSDNGQGLETQYF
TRBV18	-	CAGSPPTPVEFF
TRBV6-5	-	CASSYTPVGDTQYF
TRBV14	-	CASRGTGGLTHEQYF
TRBV5-4	many	CASSIGGRKVSGELFF
TRBV18	many	CASSRAAQETQYF
TRBV4-2	-	CASSQVGGRDNEQFF
TRBV24-1	-	CATSRGPVSGYTF
TRBV2	many	CASTPRRTGISGANVLTF
TRBV20-1	-	CSARRFSGRNYEQYF
TRBV27	few	CASSWGLAGANEQFF
TRBV5-1	-	CASCSGTFNTGELFF
TRBV6-1	-	CASSDRVYNEQYF
TRBV6-2/TRBV6-3	few	CASSYSGVKNIQYF
TRBV5-1	many	CASSSGPSTDTQYF
TRBV29-1	-	CSVAVTEREKLFF
TRBV20-1	-	CSASSQGAFGELFF
TRBV7-9	-	CASSLVGTGGQPQHF
TRBV30	many	CAWSVQGTGELFF
TRBV18	many	CASSPTGNEQFF
TRBV2	-	CASMLADQETQHF
TRBV24-1	many	CATSDPPGNTIYF
TRBV20-1	many	CSARNPLAEKGPDTQYF
TRBV9	-	CASSHSGGGLYF
TRBV6-6	many	CASSYGDRGSNQPQHF
TRBV7-8	-	CASSALAEASNYEQYF
TRBV20-1	many	CSAQGATQPQHF
TRBV20-1	many	CSGRGASGRYEQYF